This TCR beta chain was sequenced during a study of blood T cell repertoires in COVID-19. Across the whole study: COVID-19 samples, acute and convalescent, were from the United States, Italy and Spain. PBMCs, B-cell-depleted T cells, or T cells provided the cDNA or gDNA that made up the material.

The germline CDR1 and CDR2 sequences are KGHDR and SFDVKD. The V end lost 5 bases, the J end lost 0 bases, and 13 bases lay between the germline ends. This CDR3 spans 16 amino acids. In the original analysis: Counts of nucleated cells, estimated from reference gene primer amplification, were obtained. Sequencing was performed with immunoSEQ multiplex PCR; in TCRdb, only in-frame clones are kept and a portion is missing. The D gene and trimming were derived from the DNA, and the V and J assignments and clone size from that table. The repertoire holds roughly 390,000 clones, with about 90% as singletons.

This TCR came from a woman aged 25 to 39 with COVID-19, enrolled during active disease. The chain couples TRBV24-1 to TRBJ2-1; D is possibly TRBD1 (5 bases). Sequencing used peripheral blood. CDR3 DNA sequence: TGTGCCACCAGTGGAGGACACATGAGCTCCTACAATGAGCAGTTCTTC. Its translation: CATSGGHMSSYNEQFF.